Sequencing of this T cell receptor (beta chain) was carried out in a study of blood T cell repertoires in COVID-19. For the study at large: Material from acute and convalescent COVID-19 was sourced from the United States, Italy and Spain.

Under the authors' procedure: Quantification of nucleated cells was approximated via reference gene primer amplification. Some clones are missing from TCRdb's copy, which holds only in-frame ones; the method was immunoSEQ multiplex PCR. D and trimming come from the DNA, and the V and J calls and clone size come from that table. The data hold 200,000 to 250,000 clones, with 75% to 90% observed a single time. Unmatched junction bases numbered 10, after V lost 4 bases and J lost 5 bases. CDR1 is SGHVS, CDR2 FQNEAQ, per germline. The CDR3 runs 16 residues. Participants had their cohort set by participant-reported clinical history. A case of COVID-19 had been met by exposed participants within 2 weeks before study entry.

Sequences were obtained from PBMCs or T cells enriched from blood (not recorded which). The clonotype was recovered from a woman in her thirties who had been exposed to COVID-19. J is TRBJ2-1 and V is TRBV7-8; 8 bases are a match to TRBD2. The CDR3 region has the DNA TGTGCCAGCAGCTCATCGCCGGGACTAGACAACAATGAGCAGTTCTTC. Translated: CASSSSPGLDNNEQFF.